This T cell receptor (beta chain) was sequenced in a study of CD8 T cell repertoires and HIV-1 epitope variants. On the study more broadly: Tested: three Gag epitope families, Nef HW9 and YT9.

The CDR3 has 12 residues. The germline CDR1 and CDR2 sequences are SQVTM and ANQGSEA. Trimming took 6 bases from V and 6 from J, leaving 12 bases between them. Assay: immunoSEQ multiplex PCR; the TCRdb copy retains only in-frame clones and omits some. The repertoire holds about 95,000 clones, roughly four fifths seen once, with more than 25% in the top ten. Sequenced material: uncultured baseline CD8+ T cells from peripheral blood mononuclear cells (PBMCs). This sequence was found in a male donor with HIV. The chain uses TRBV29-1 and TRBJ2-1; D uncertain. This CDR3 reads CSVRGPGNEQFF. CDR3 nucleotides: TGCAGCGTCCGAGGTCCTGGCAATGAGCAGTTCTTC.